Each of the 5 T cell receptor beta chains below was sequenced from the same sample in a study of CD8 T cells in Susac syndrome. The RNA, roughly 0.45 to 1 ug, was put through reverse transcription using random hexamers. TCRdb re-called the immunoSEQ multiplex PCR reads through MiXCR, storing one row per CDR3 protein. The sample contains 160,000 or so distinct CDR3 sequences, around 95% of which appear only once. Input material: CD4+ T cells from PBMCs. Receptors were obtained from a human donor in good health.

This rearrangement joins TRBV5-1 to TRBJ1-2, with D uncertain. CDR1 is SGHRS, CDR2 YFSETQ, per germline. Trimming cost V 4 bases and J 5 bases, with 12 bases left between them. The CDR3 loop spans 13 amino acids. The CDR3, as DNA: TGCGCCAGCAGCGAACAAGTTGGGTATGGCTACACCTTC. It specifies CASSEQVGYGYTF.

This chain connects TRBV20-1 to TRBJ2-7; D gene unclear. Germline assignment: CDR1 DFQATT and CDR2 SNEGSKA (reference sequence). The CDR3 covers 15 residues. V gave up 0 bases and J gave up 0 bases, with 12 bases separating them. CDR3 sequence (DNA): TGCAGTGCTAGAGATGGGTCCCTTAGCTCCTACGAGCAGTACTTC. This translates into CSARDGSLSSYEQYF.

The chain uses TRBV5-6 and TRBJ1-2, with D possibly TRBD1 on 6 matching bases. There are 13 residues in the CDR3. Germline CDR1 reads SGHDT; CDR2 reads YYEEEE. V was cut by 1 base and J by 7 bases, with 11 bases left in between. The CDR3 sequence: CASSLTGSGGYTF. As DNA, the CDR3 is TGTGCCAGCAGCTTGACAGGGTCAGGTGGCTACACCTTC. The whole variable domain, remainder taken from reference TRBV5-6 and TRBJ1-2, is DAGVTQSPTHLIKTRGQQVTLRCSPKSGHDTVSWYQQALGQGPQFIFQYYEEEERQRGNFPDRFSGHQFPNYSSELNVNALLLGDSALYLCASSLTGSGGYTFGSGTRLTVV.

The gene calls are TRBV10-3 and TRBJ1-2; no firm D call. Per germline, CDR1 ENHRY and CDR2 SYGVKD. The ends were cut back, 0 bases at V and 2 bases at J, with 13 bases in the middle. The CDR3 contains 16 residues. CDR3 DNA sequence: TGTGCCATCAGTGAGTCCTCGGGGATGGGAAACTATGGCTACACCTTC. The encoded protein is CAISESSGMGNYGYTF.

The V call is TRBV21-1, the J call TRBJ2-4; the DNA was not used to check the table's D call, TRBD1. TRBV21-1 is annotated as a pseudogene. The CDR3 is 15 amino acids. The CDR3 is CASSKEWVDRDIQYF. The DNA of the CDR3 is TGTGCCAGCAGCAAAGAGTGGGTGGACAGGGACATTCAGTACTTC.